A selection of T cell receptor beta chains follows, all from one sample in a study of T cell responses to AZD1222 COVID-19 vaccine. The data were produced by immunoSEQ multiplex PCR, yet TCRdb's version contains in-frame clones alone and is incomplete. This table has approximately 190,000 clones, approximately 90% appearing once. Material: peripheral blood, obtained on day 0 of AZD1222 vaccination. These receptors were taken from an adult in good health. Each CDR3 is given with its conserved first and last residue. D genes are given only for firm matches. A clone size is listed for some rows: how often the clone was seen (once, few, many), or a class if it is expanded.

j_gene | d_gene | v_gene | abundance | CDR3nt | CDR3aa
TRBJ2-1 | . | TRBV9 | . | TGTGCCAGCAGCGTAGCTCTTTCGGGGGGCTGGGATGAGCAGTTCTTC | CASSVALSGGWDEQFF
TRBJ2-1 | . | TRBV5-1 | . | TGCGCCAGCAACATACAGGGCGCCAATGAGCAGTTCTTC | CASNIQGANEQFF
TRBJ1-5 | TRBD1 | TRBV18 | few | TGTGCCAGCTCACCAACCGGGACAGGGATTAATCAGCCCCAGCATTTT | CASSPTGTGINQPQHF
TRBJ2-7 | . | TRBV5-4 | . | TGTGCCAGCAGCTTGCAGGGCTGGTCCTACGAGCAGTACTTC | CASSLQGWSYEQYF
TRBJ2-3 | TRBD1 | TRBV10-3 | . | TGTGCCATCAGTGAGTCAGGGGGCAGGGACGCGGATACGCAGTATTTT | CAISESGGRDADTQYF
TRBJ1-4 | TRBD1 | TRBV19 | once | TGTGCCAGTAGTATGACAGGGTGGGGTGAAAAACTGTTTTTT | CASSMTGWGEKLFF
TRBJ2-1 | TRBD2 | TRBV2 | few | TGTGCCAGCACAAAACTAGCGGGGTACAATGAGCAGTTCTTC | CASTKLAGYNEQFF
TRBJ1-1 | . | TRBV15 | . | TGTGCCACCAGCAGAGGTGGAGAATGGGACTTAAATTTCTTT | CATSRGGEWDLNFF
TRBJ1-6 | TRBD1 | TRBV11-1 | . | TGTGCCAGCAGCTTAGGACAGGGTAATTCACCCCTCCACTTT | CASSLGQGNSPLHF
TRBJ2-1 | . | TRBV29-1 | . | TGCAGCGTTGAAGGACACGGGGTGCGGAACAATGAGCAGTTCTTC | CSVEGHGVRNNEQFF
TRBJ1-2 | . | TRBV12-3/TRBV12-4 | once | TGTGCCAGCAGCCTCGTGGGGGCTGGCTACACCTTC | CASSLVGAGYTF
TRBJ1-2 | . | TRBV18 | . | TGTGCCAGCTCACCATCGTTAGACTTCCCTTCGCACTTC | CASSPSLDFPSHF
TRBJ2-5 | . | TRBV27 | . | TGTGCCAGCAGGGCGACAGGAGGTTACCAAGAGACCCAGTACTTC | CASRATGGYQETQYF
TRBJ1-2 | . | TRBV27 | . | TGTGCCAGCAGTTACGGGGGTAGGACTGGCTACACCTTC | CASSYGGRTGYTF
TRBJ2-5 | . | TRBV5-1 | . | TGCGCCAGCAGCTTGGCCATGCAGGGGCCCCTGTACCAAGAGACCCAGTACTTC | CASSLAMQGPLYQETQYF
TRBJ2-7 | . | TRBV6-5 | . | TGTGCCAGCAGTCCCTTAGGTCACTCCTACGAGCAGTACTTC | CASSPLGHSYEQYF
TRBJ1-3 | . | TRBV18 | . | TGTGCCAGCTCACCCCCGGGGAACTCTGGAAACACCATATATTTT | CASSPPGNSGNTIYF
TRBJ1-4 | . | TRBV5-1 | . | TGCGCCAGCAGCAGCGGGGGTTCAGATGAAAAACTGTTTTTT | CASSSGGSDEKLFF
TRBJ2-7 | . | TRBV6-6 | . | TGTGCCAGCAGTTACGAGGGGGCCGGGACTCACTACGAGCAGTACTTC | CASSYEGAGTHYEQYF
TRBJ2-7 | . | TRBV27 | . | TGTGCCAGCAGTTTTGGGGAAGGGGGGGCCAACGAGCAGTACTTC | CASSFGEGGANEQYF
TRBJ1-2 | . | TRBV5-1 | . | TGCGCCAGCAGCCTCACGGACAGCTATGGCTACACCTTC | CASSLTDSYGYTF
TRBJ1-2 | TRBD1 | TRBV4-1 | . | TGCGCCAGCAGCCAAGTCCAGGGGGGGAACTATGGCTACACCTTC | CASSQVQGGNYGYTF
TRBJ1-5 | . | TRBV3-1/TRBV3-2 | . | TGTGCCAGCAGCCAAGGTAACGGAGGCAATCAGCCCCAGCATTTT | CASSQGNGGNQPQHF
TRBJ1-5 | . | TRBV28 | . | TGTGCCAGCAGTTTCTTTCGGCTGACTGATCAGCCCCAGCATTTT | CASSFFRLTDQPQHF
TRBJ1-3 | TRBD1 | TRBV12-3/TRBV12-4 | . | TGTGCCAGCAGTAGACAGGGTGGAAACACCATATATTTT | CASSRQGGNTIYF
TRBJ1-5 | . | TRBV5-5 | . | TGTGCCAGCAGCTTGGGCCCCAGGGAGGGCAATCAGCCCCAGCATTTT | CASSLGPREGNQPQHF
TRBJ2-1 | TRBD2 | TRBV7-2 | . | TGTGCCAGCAGGAGACTAGCGGGAGAGGGGAATGAGCAGTTCTTC | CASRRLAGEGNEQFF
TRBJ1-5 | . | TRBV5-6 | . | TGTGCCAGCAGCTTGGGCCAGGTCAATCAGCCCCAGCATTTT | CASSLGQVNQPQHF
TRBJ2-7 | TRBD1 | TRBV11-2 | . | TGTGCCAGCAGCTTAGTTGACAGGGAAACCTACGAGCAGTACTTC | CASSLVDRETYEQYF
TRBJ2-3 | . | TRBV5-1 | . | TGCGCCAGCAGCTTGGTACACTCTAGCACAGATACGCAGTATTTT | CASSLVHSSTDTQYF
TRBJ1-1 | . | TRBV6-4 | . | TGTGCCAGCAGCCCCACTTCGAACACTGAAGCTTTCTTT | CASSPTSNTEAFF
TRBJ2-1 | . | TRBV9 | . | TGTGCCAGCAGCGACCCCCGACTAGGGCACAATGAGCAGTTCTTC | CASSDPRLGHNEQFF
TRBJ2-7 | TRBD2 | TRBV3-1/TRBV3-2 | . | TGTGCCAGCAGCCAAGCCAGGACTAGCGGGAAGACCTACGAGCAGTACTTC | CASSQARTSGKTYEQYF
TRBJ2-7 | . | TRBV11-2 | . | TGTGCCAGCAGCGCTGATCGGGGTCCAAGCTCCTACGAGCAGTACTTC | CASSADRGPSSYEQYF
TRBJ2-7 | . | TRBV7-9 | . | TGTGCCAGCAGCTTCCACCCCTACGAGCAGTACTTC | CASSFHPYEQYF
TRBJ2-7 | . | TRBV7-9 | few | TGTGCCAGCAGCAAAATCGACAGCTACGAGCAGTACTTC | CASSKIDSYEQYF
TRBJ1-3 | . | TRBV18 | . | TGTGCCAGCTCACCATACCCGACAGATCCCATATATTTT | CASSPYPTDPIYF
TRBJ2-7 | . | TRBV11-2 | . | TGTGCCAGCAGCTTTGGCCATTCCTACGAGCAGTACTTC | CASSFGHSYEQYF
TRBJ1-6 | . | TRBV7-8 | . | TGTGCCAGCAGCGTAATAACAGGGAGGGGTTCACCCCTCCACTTT | CASSVITGRGSPLHF
TRBJ1-1 | TRBD1 | TRBV27 | . | TGTGCCAGCAGTTTATTCCCCCCGACAGGGGGGAACACTGAAGCTTTCTTT | CASSLFPPTGGNTEAFF
TRBJ2-6 | . | TRBV7-6 | . | TGTGCCAGCAGCTTAGCGATGGGTACCTCTGGGGCCAACGTCCTGACTTTC | CASSLAMGTSGANVLTF
TRBJ2-7 | . | TRBV13 | . | TGTGCCAGCAGCGTTGGGGGGCTTGAGGGATACGAGCAGTACTTC | CASSVGGLEGYEQYF
TRBJ2-7 | TRBD2 | TRBV2 | . | TGTGCCAGCAGTCTGAGCGGGACTCCCCCTTTCTACGAGCAGTACTTC | CASSLSGTPPFYEQYF
TRBJ2-7 | . | TRBV9 | few | TGTGCCAGCAGCGTAGGGGGGGACGTCTCCTACGAGCAGTACTTC | CASSVGGDVSYEQYF
TRBJ2-3 | TRBD1 | TRBV29-1 | . | TGCAGCGTTCGGACAGGTTCAGGGGCGAATACGCAGTATTTT | CSVRTGSGANTQYF
TRBJ2-5 | . | TRBV29-1 | . | TGCAGCGCCGTTCGGGACTTTACGGACCAAGAGACCCAGTACTTC | CSAVRDFTDQETQYF
TRBJ1-2 | TRBD1 | TRBV28 | . | TGTGCCACGGGAGGGGGCATGGATGGCTACACCTTC | CATGGGMDGYTF
TRBJ2-7 | . | TRBV9 | . | TGTGCCAGCAGCGTAATGGCGGGGAGAGGCGAGCAGTACTTC | CASSVMAGRGEQYF
TRBJ1-2 | TRBD1 | TRBV6-2/TRBV6-3 | . | TGTGCCAGCAGTTACGCTAATACAGGGGTACACGGCTACACCTTC | CASSYANTGVHGYTF
TRBJ1-5 | TRBD1 | TRBV27 | . | TGTGCCAGCACCTCTGGCAGGGGGCGGAATCAGCCCCAGCATTTT | CASTSGRGRNQPQHF
TRBJ1-4 | . | TRBV7-6 | . | TGTGCCAGCAGCTACCTAACCAGAGCAACTAATGAAAAACTGTTTTTT | CASSYLTRATNEKLFF
TRBJ2-3 | . | TRBV5-1 | . | TGCGCCAGCAGCTTCTCTGGTGGAACAGATACGCAGTATTTT | CASSFSGGTDTQYF
TRBJ2-5 | TRBD1 | TRBV2 | . | TGTGCCAGCAGCGCTGACAGGGGCCAAGAGACCCAGTACTTC | CASSADRGQETQYF
TRBJ2-7 | . | TRBV7-9 | . | TGTGCCAGCAGCTTAGGTGGGCGTGGGGGGTATGGTTCCTACGAGCAGTACTTC | CASSLGGRGGYGSYEQYF
TRBJ2-5 | TRBD1 | TRBV2 | . | TGTGCCAGCAGAGAGGGGACAGGAGGGATTCAAGAGACCCAGTACTTC | CASREGTGGIQETQYF
TRBJ1-6 | . | TRBV18 | . | TGTGCCAGCTCACCAATGGCAGCCACTACGGACTTGAATTCACCCCTCCACTTT | CASSPMAATTDLNSPLHF
TRBJ1-5 | . | TRBV6-4 | . | TGTGCCAGCAGTGAGGGCACGCGGAATCAGCCCCAGCATTTT | CASSEGTRNQPQHF